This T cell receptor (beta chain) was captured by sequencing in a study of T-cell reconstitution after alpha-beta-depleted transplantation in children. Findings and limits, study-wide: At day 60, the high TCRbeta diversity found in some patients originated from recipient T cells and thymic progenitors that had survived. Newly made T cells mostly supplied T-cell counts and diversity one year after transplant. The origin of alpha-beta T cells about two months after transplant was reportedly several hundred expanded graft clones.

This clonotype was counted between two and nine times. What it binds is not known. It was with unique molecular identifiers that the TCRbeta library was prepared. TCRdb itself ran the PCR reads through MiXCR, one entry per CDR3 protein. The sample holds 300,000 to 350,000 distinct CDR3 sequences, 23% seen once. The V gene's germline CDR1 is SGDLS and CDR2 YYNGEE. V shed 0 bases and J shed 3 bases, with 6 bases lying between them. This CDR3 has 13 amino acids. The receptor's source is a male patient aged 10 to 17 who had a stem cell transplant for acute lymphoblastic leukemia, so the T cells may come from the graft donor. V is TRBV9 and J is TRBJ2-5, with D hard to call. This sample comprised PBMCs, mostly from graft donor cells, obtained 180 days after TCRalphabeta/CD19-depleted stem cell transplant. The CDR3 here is CASSVEREETQYF. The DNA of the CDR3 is TGTGCCAGCAGCGTAGAAAGGGAAGAGACCCAGTACTTC.